This record covers a single TCR beta chain. The target antigen is unknown. V gave up 0 bases and J gave up 5 bases, with 11 bases separating them. The CDR3 runs to 14 residues. Germline V gives CDR1 SGDLS, CDR2 YYNGEE. The sample originates from a study of cytomegalovirus exposure and HLA in healthy donors. Study information: Earlier sequencing of about 200 million T cells yielded around 120 million unique TCR beta sequences. Points from the study as a whole: The study had only CMV serostatus as immune exposure information.

The PCR used 60 Vbeta and 13 Jbeta primers. Repertoires were generated with immunoSEQ multiplex PCR, while TCRdb's copy carries only in-frame clones and drops some. The sample yields about 100,000 clones, 60% to 80% seen once. This sequence originates from an older woman in good health and CMV-seropositive. Sequencing was performed on PBMCs. The chain combines TRBV9 with TRBJ1-2; D might be TRBD1 (5 bases). CDR3 residues: CASSVGAGPYGYTF. For the CDR3, the DNA is TGTGCCAGCAGCGTAGGGGCAGGGCCGTATGGCTACACCTTC.